The 4 T cell receptor beta chains in this list originate from one sample, sequenced in a study of CD8 T cells in Susac syndrome. It was with random hexamers that roughly 0.45 to 1 ug RNA was reverse transcribed. TCRdb fed the immunoSEQ multiplex PCR reads into MiXCR, producing one record per CDR3 protein. This sample carries roughly 110,000 distinct CDR3 sequences, roughly 94% of them seen once, and the ten largest clones take 0.41%. Input material: CD8+ T cells from PBMCs. These receptors came from a human donor with Susac syndrome.

The rearrangement links TRBV20-1 to TRBJ2-3, with 14 bases fitting TRBD2. The CDR3 covers 15 residues. V was pared by 3 bases and J by 3 bases, with 2 bases of the junction left unmatched. The germline V gene encodes CDR1 DFQATT and CDR2 SNEGSKA (reference sequence). In nucleotides, the CDR3 is TGCAGTGCTAGGGGACTAGCGGGGGTGACAGATACGCAGTATTTT. Translation: CSARGLAGVTDTQYF.

The V gene is TRBV4-3, the J gene TRBJ2-6, with D uncertain. The CDR3 loop spans 15 amino acids. V was trimmed by 0 bases and J by 2 bases, leaving 5 bases between them. Looked up from germline, CDR1 is LGHNA and CDR2 is YSLEER. CDR3 in DNA: TGCGCCAGCAGCCAAGATCTTGCTGGGGCCAACGTCCTGACTTTC. Translating it yields CASSQDLAGANVLTF.

The rearrangement joins TRBV11-2 to TRBJ2-7; D is uncertain. Germline V gene sequence: CDR1 SGHAT, CDR2 FQNNGV. V lost 2 bases to trimming and J lost 7 bases, with 18 bases between them. This CDR3 region has 15 residues. Here the CDR3 DNA reads TGTGCCAGCAGCTTAAATCGTGGGCACAGCTCGGAGCAGTACTTC. This codes for CASSLNRGHSSEQYF. The complete variable domain, with remaining parts taken from reference TRBV11-2 and TRBJ2-7, reads EAGVAQSPRYKIIEKRQSVAFWCNPISGHATLYWYQQILGQGPKLLIQFQNNGVVDDSQLPKDRFSAERLKGVDSTLKIQPAKLEDSAVYLCASSLNRGHSSEQYFGPGTRLTVT.

This sequence joins TRBV29-1 and TRBJ2-7, with a possible D match to TRBD2 (5 bases). This CDR3 is 12 amino acids long. CDR1 is SQVTM, CDR2 ANQGSEA, per germline. Trimming took 2 bases from V and 1 from J, leaving 6 bases between them. CDR3 bases: TGCAGCGTTGAAACGGGATCCTACGAGCAGTACTTC. Translation gives CSVETGSYEQYF.